The 24 T cell receptor beta chains in this list originate from one sample, sequenced in a study of chronic HIV infection and antiretroviral therapy. TCRdb re-derived calls from the 5' RACE reads in MiXCR, one entry per CDR3 protein. The table shows some 46,000 distinct CDR3 sequences, with 15% to 20% occurring only once. The sequencing input was peripheral blood. All receptors derive from an adult who had HIV and had not received antiretroviral therapy, or was an uninfected healthy control (not recorded which).

The V call is TRBV20-1, the J call TRBJ2-1; TRBD2 agrees at 11 bases. The J segment lost 2 bases and the V segment lost 3 bases, leaving 0 bases of the junction unmatched. Germline V lookup: CDR1 DFQATT, CDR2 SNEGSKA (reference sequence). The CDR3 runs 14 residues. DNA of the CDR3: TGCAGTGCTAGGGGACTAGCGGCCTACAATGAGCAGTTCTTC. This gives the protein CSARGLAAYNEQFF.

Turning to this clonotype: A junction end diverges from the germline sequence, so it may reflect a read error. The chain uses TRBV11-2 and TRBJ2-3; a weak D match, TRBD1 (6 bases). The CDR3 covers 15 residues. Germline V lookup: CDR1 SGHAT, CDR2 FQNNGV. The CDR3 protein is CASSLDRGGTDTQYF. CDR3 coding DNA: TGTGCCAGCAGCTTAGATCGTGGGGGCACGGATACGCAGTATTTT.

This clonotype has more than one count but fewer than ten. V usage is TRBV19 and J usage is TRBJ2-2; D is uncertain. The germline CDR1 and CDR2 sequences are LNHDA and SQIVND (reference sequence). Trimming removed 3 bases at V and 7 bases at J, with 3 bases between. The CDR3 is 11 residues long. In DNA, the CDR3 is TGTGCCAGTAGTATCCACGGGGAGCTGTTTTTT. Translating it yields CASSIHGELFF.

In this sample, this clonotype turned up many times. V is TRBV28 and J is TRBJ2-7; no clear D gene. CDR1 and CDR2 from the germline V gene are MDHEN and SYDVKM. The V and J ends lost 5 bases and 10 bases respectively, with 18 bases between them. The CDR3 is 13 amino acids. The CDR3 here is CASSPIMTALQYF. CDR3 nucleotide sequence: TGTGCCAGCAGTCCGATTATGACGGCCCTCCAGTACTTC. The full variable domain, in which reference TRBV28 and TRBJ2-7 provide the parts outside the CDR3, is DVKVTQSSRYLVKRTGEKVFLECVQDMDHENMFWYRQDPGLGLRLIYFSYDVKMKEKGDIPEGYSVSREKKERFSLILESASTNQTSMYLCASSPIMTALQYFGPGTRLTVT.

The V gene is TRBV2, the J gene TRBJ2-7, with 9 nucleotides matching TRBD1. The CDR3 runs to 16 residues. CDR1 and CDR2 from the germline V gene are SNHLY and FYNNEI. Unmatched junction bases numbered 9, after V lost 6 bases and J lost 0 bases. The CDR3 reads CASRDTGGESSYEQYF. CDR3 DNA sequence: TGTGCCAGCAGGGATACAGGGGGCGAATCCTCCTACGAGCAGTACTTC.

This sequence joins TRBV28 and TRBJ2-1, with a weak D call TRBD2 (6 bases). Per germline, CDR1 MDHEN and CDR2 SYDVKM. This CDR3 region has 15 residues. V gave up 11 bases and J gave up 7 bases, with 24 bases separating them. The CDR3 reads CAGSYRDSRGNEQFF. CDR3 in DNA: TGTGCCGGGTCCTACCGGGACTCCCGGGGGAATGAGCAGTTCTTC.

This clonotype showed up just a few times. The chain employs TRBV28 and TRBJ2-3, with TRBD1 matching over 8 bases. V shed 3 bases and J 6 bases; nucleotides not matched to a gene: 17. Per the germline V gene, CDR1 is MDHEN and CDR2 is SYDVKM. The CDR3 is 18 amino acids. As DNA, the CDR3 is TGTGCCAGCAGTTTTCTCCGCTTTGGGGACAGGCTAATTGATACGCAGTATTTT. Translation: CASSFLRFGDRLIDTQYF.

V gene TRBV28 combines with J gene TRBJ2-3; 12 bases are shared with TRBD2. The CDR3 has 14 residues. V dropped 5 bases and J dropped 3; count of bases not matched to a gene: 0. CDR1 and CDR2 (germline): MDHEN, SYDVKM. In DNA, the CDR3 is TGTGCCAGCAGTACTAGCGGGAGGACAGATACGCAGTATTTT. This encodes CASSTSGRTDTQYF.

The genes are TRBV5-1 and TRBJ2-4; D remains unclear. The CDR3 consists of 15 residues. The V end was cut by 1 base, the J end by 0 bases, with 8 bases between. Germline assignment: CDR1 SGHRS and CDR2 YFSETQ. The CDR3 region has the DNA TGCGCCAGCAGCTTGACTTCCTTAGCCAAAAACATTCAGTACTTC. It codes for CASSLTSLAKNIQYF.

The genes are TRBV5-1 and TRBJ1-5, with D possibly matching TRBD1 (5 bases). Trimming removed 0 bases at V and 7 bases at J, with 8 bases between. The CDR3 runs to 13 residues. Germline CDR1 and CDR2: SGHRS and YFSETQ. The CDR3 DNA sequence: TGCGCCAGCAGCTTGGGGGGGAGCCAGCCCCAGCATTTT. It is translated as CASSLGGSQPQHF.

This clonotype has just a few counts. The V and J genes are TRBV2 and TRBJ2-1; possible D gene TRBD1, 6 bases. This CDR3 has 15 residues. Looked up from germline, CDR1 is SNHLY and CDR2 is FYNNEI. The V gene lost 1 base and the J gene lost 8 bases, with 15 bases spanning the gap. CDR3 amino acids: CASSEEQGSIDEQFF. CDR3 bases: TGTGCCAGCAGTGAAGAACAGGGCTCAATTGATGAGCAGTTCTTC. Together with reference TRBV2 and TRBJ2-1, the CDR3 gives the full variable domain: EPEVTQTPSHQVTQMGQEVILRCVPISNHLYFYWYRQILGQKVEFLVSFYNNEISEKSEIFDDQFSVERPDGSNFTLKIRSTKLEDSAMYFCASSEEQGSIDEQFFGPGTRLTVL.

The chain recombines TRBV3-1 with TRBJ2-7; TRBD2 agrees at 13 bases. V was clipped by 4 bases and J by 6 bases; unmatched bases: 3. The CDR3 covers 14 residues. CDR1 is LGHDT and CDR2 is YNNKEL in the germline V gene (reference sequence). In nucleotides, the CDR3 is TGTGCCAGCAGCCCTGGACTAGCGGGAGTCGAGCAGTACTTC. Its protein is CASSPGLAGVEQYF.

The chain has TRBV4-2 and TRBJ1-4, with 9 bases that match TRBD1. Germline V CDR1 and CDR2: LGHNA, YNFKEQ. Trimming at V came to 3 bases and at J to 10 bases, leaving 9 bases not matched to a gene. The CDR3 consists of 15 residues. CDR3 coding DNA: TGTGCCAGCAGCCAGGGGACAGGGACCTTTGGAAAACTGTTTTTT. It yields the protein CASSQGTGTFGKLFF.

This chain connects TRBV7-9 to TRBJ1-1; the D is unclear. Trimming shortened V by 5 bases and J by 0 bases, and 4 bases separated the two germline ends. Germline values: CDR1 SEHNR, CDR2 FQNEAQ (reference sequence). This CDR3 is 12 amino acids long. The CDR3 DNA reads TGTGCCAGCAGCATTGTGAACACTGAAGCTTTCTTT. It encodes CASSIVNTEAFF.

The chain has TRBV5-1 and TRBJ2-3; 7 nucleotides match TRBD2. Germline V CDR1 and CDR2: SGHRS, YFSETQ. CDR3 length: 16 amino acids. The trim removed 0 bases at V and 3 bases at J, leaving 7 bases unmatched. This chain's CDR3 is CASSLAAGVDTDTQYF. DNA for the CDR3: TGCGCCAGCAGCTTGGCTGCGGGAGTTGATACAGATACGCAGTATTTT.

This clonotype turned up a few times. The rearrangement joins TRBV28 to TRBJ2-7; a weak D match, TRBD1 (5 bases). Germline V gene sequence: CDR1 MDHEN, CDR2 SYDVKM. The length of the CDR3 is 14 residues. The V end was cut by 8 bases, the J end by 2 bases, with 16 bases between. The CDR3 DNA sequence: TGTGCCAGCGAAGGGGCAGGGCCTCCCTACGAGCAGTACTTC. It specifies CASEGAGPPYEQYF. Complete variable domain (other parts from reference TRBV28 and TRBJ2-7): DVKVTQSSRYLVKRTGEKVFLECVQDMDHENMFWYRQDPGLGLRLIYFSYDVKMKEKGDIPEGYSVSREKKERFSLILESASTNQTSMYLCASEGAGPPYEQYFGPGTRLTVT.

This clonotype has a handful of counts. CDR3 in amino acids: CASSSTGQTEAFF. CDR3 DNA sequence: TGTGCCAGCAGTTCCACGGGCCAAACTGAAGCTTTCTTT. The chain joins TRBV12-3 or TRBV12-4 to TRBJ1-1; no clear D. V lost 4 bases and J lost 5, with 11 bases in between. The CDR3 is made up of 13 amino acids.

The chain couples TRBV7-2 to TRBJ1-1; weak D call: TRBD1 (5 bases). V lost 8 bases and J lost 3, with 19 bases in between. The CDR3 has 15 amino acids. Germline V lookup: CDR1 SGHTA, CDR2 FQGNSA. As DNA, the CDR3 is TGTGCCAGCCGCCAGCGAGGGTGGGGGGACACTGAAGCTTTCTTT. This sequence encodes CASRQRGWGDTEAFF.

V and J are TRBV5-1 and TRBJ2-7, with no clear D. Trimming took 0 bases from V and 2 from J, leaving 9 bases between them. CDR1 SGHRS and CDR2 YFSETQ come from the germline V gene. The CDR3 consists of 14 residues. The CDR3 here is CASSLVGSAYEQYF. CDR3 sequence (DNA): TGCGCCAGCAGCTTGGTTGGCAGTGCCTACGAGCAGTACTTC. Drawing the rest from reference TRBV5-1 and TRBJ2-7, the complete variable domain is KAGVTQTPRYLIKTRGQQVTLSCSPISGHRSVSWYQQTPGQGLQFLFEYFSETQRNKGNFPGRFSGRQFSNSRSEMNVSTLELGDSALYLCASSLVGSAYEQYFGPGTRLTVT.

The gene calls are TRBV7-6 and TRBJ1-1, with D perhaps TRBD1 (5 bases). Germline V gives CDR1 SGHVS, CDR2 FNYEAQ. The CDR3 contains 15 residues. V lost 0 bases and J 8 bases, leaving 16 bases between the germline ends. CDR3 nucleotides: TGTGCCAGCAGCTTAGCCCCCCGGGACGGAGAAGAAGCTTTCTTT. Translation: CASSLAPRDGEEAFF. Combining the CDR3 with reference TRBV7-6 and TRBJ1-1 gives the whole variable domain GAGVSQSPRYKVTKRGQDVALRCDPISGHVSLYWYRQALGQGPEFLTYFNYEAQQDKSGLPNDRFSAERPEGSISTLTIQRTEQRDSAMYRCASSLAPRDGEEAFFGQGTRLTVV.

In this sample, this clonotype turned up a few times. Germline and junction disagree at one end, which may indicate a read error. The rearrangement uses TRBV28 and TRBJ1-2; 9 nucleotides agree with TRBD1. CDR1 is MDHEN, CDR2 SYDVKM, per germline. The CDR3 has 16 amino acids. The CDR3 region is CASRRNSGTGNFGYTF. As DNA, the CDR3 is TGTGCCAGCAGGCGAAATTCCGGGACAGGGAACTTTGGCTACACCTTC.

In its sample, this clonotype was seen a few times. The DNA of the CDR3 is TGTGCCAGCAGTTTAGGTCTAGGTCGAGAGACCCAGTACTTC. Amino acids: CASSLGLGRETQYF. The rearrangement uses TRBV27 and TRBJ2-5; D is ambiguous. The CDR3 spans 14 residues. With 2 bases removed from V and 4 bases from J, the gap between germline ends came to 11 bases. Germline CDR1 and CDR2: MNHEY and SMNVEV (reference sequence).

This clonotype was observed many times. V gene TRBV6-5 combines with J gene TRBJ1-4; D perhaps matches TRBD1 (5 bases). Trimming removed 0 bases at V and 0 bases at J, with 11 bases between. This CDR3 is built from 17 residues. Germline V gene lookup returns CDR1 MNHEY and CDR2 SVGAGI. The CDR3 loop reads CASSYSLAGATNEKLFF. In DNA, the CDR3 is TGTGCCAGCAGTTACTCGTTAGCGGGGGCAACTAATGAAAAACTGTTTTTT.

This clonotype was seen many times. CDR3 protein: CSVDGQGLNEQFF. In nucleotides, the CDR3 is TGCAGCGTTGACGGCCAGGGTCTGAATGAGCAGTTCTTC. The rearrangement joins TRBV29-1 to TRBJ2-1, with D possibly TRBD1 on 5 matching bases. V was cut by 3 bases and J by 7 bases, with 13 bases left in between. The germline gives CDR1 SQVTM, CDR2 ANQGSEA. The CDR3 extends over 13 amino acids.